This entry lists 4 T cell receptor beta chains sequenced from one sample in a study of T cell repertoires in ileal Crohn's disease (dated by TCRdb to the late 2010s). Reading the label with the study, this specimen's time point is: inflamed ileum from the surgical specimen. Library creation used the immunoSEQ multiplex PCR assay. Imported from immuneACCESS, the table was reduced by TCRdb to in-frame sequences with V and J called. These copies leave out some clones; in studies compared against another copy, an unresolved V gene accounts for under half, and the cause of the remainder is not known. The sample contains under 13,000 clones, roughly 84% of them found a single time. More than 8% of the sample goes to the ten largest clones. The sample consisted of ileal tissue. Receptors were obtained from an adult with Crohn's disease.

With respect to this clone: Compared with germline, one end of the junction differs, possibly owing to a read error. The chain joins TRBV7-7 to TRBJ2-1, with D possibly TRBD2 on 5 matching bases. The CDR3 consists of 15 residues. Germline CDR1 reads SSHAT; CDR2 reads FNYEAQ (reference sequence). This chain's CDR3 is CASSLQEGPSNEQFF. The CDR3 bases are TGTGCTAGCAGTCTACAAGAGGGCCCCAGCAATGAGCAGTTCTTC. Full variable domain (missing parts from reference TRBV7-7 and TRBJ2-1): GAGVSQSPRYKVTKRGQDVTLRCDPISSHATLYWYQQALGQGPEFLTYFNYEAQPDKSGLPSDRFSAERPEGSISTLTIQRTEQRDSAMYRCASSLQEGPSNEQFFGPGTRLTVL.

The genes are TRBV25-1 and TRBJ1-1; D is perhaps TRBD1 (5 bases). Germline V gene data show CDR1 as MGHDK and CDR2 as SYGVNS. The CDR3 is 14 amino acids. Deletions cut 5 bases from V and 4 bases from J, with 14 bases between. The chain's CDR3 is CASSPGVGATEAFF. Written as DNA, the CDR3 is TGTGCCAGCAGTCCGGGGGTTGGAGCCACTGAAGCTTTCTTT.

In its sample, this clone was seen a few times. The chain combines TRBV7-9 with TRBJ2-5; 7 bases map to TRBD1. Germline-derived CDR1 and CDR2 are SEHNR and FQNEAQ (reference sequence). The CDR3 has 14 residues. Germline trimming cut 8 bases from V and 2 bases from J; bases unmatched to any gene: 8. DNA of the CDR3: TGTGCCAGCTGCCTGACAGGGCGACAAGAGACCCAGTACTTC. Amino acids: CASCLTGRQETQYF.

This sequence joins TRBV9 and TRBJ2-1; 12 bases line up with TRBD2. V was pared by 2 bases and J by 10 bases, with 4 bases of the junction left unmatched. Per the germline V gene, CDR1 is SGDLS and CDR2 is YYNGEE. The length of the CDR3 is 14 residues. CDR3 residues: CASSVTSGSGEQFF. The CDR3 DNA reads TGTGCCAGCAGCGTGACTAGCGGGAGCGGGGAGCAGTTCTTC. The full variable domain, its missing parts supplied by reference TRBV9 and TRBJ2-1, is DSGVTQTPKHLITATGQRVTLRCSPRSGDLSVYWYQQSLDQGLQFLIQYYNGEERAKGNILERFSAQQFPDLHSELNLSSLELGDSALYFCASSVTSGSGEQFFGPGTRLTVL.